The T cell receptor beta chain described here comes from a study of regulatory T cells in long-lasting Graves disease (dated by TCRdb to the early 2020s). Broadly, across the study: To count as having persistent Graves' disease, a patient had to have received antithyroid drug treatment for over 5 years with TSH receptor autoantibodies remaining persistently positive. Peripheral blood TCR sequencing and RNA sequencing compared persistent Graves' disease patients with newly diagnosed Graves' disease patients. Persistent Graves' disease patients in the clinical cohort had taken antithyroid drugs for roughly 10 years on average. The study was registered as a clinical trial and conducted in China. TCR sequencing covered roughly 13 persistent and around 20 newly diagnosed Graves' disease patients, around 33 samples in total. General conclusions and limits of the study: A larger number of public clonotypes was shared among persistent patients (approximately 3,000) than among newly diagnosed patients (over 850). TRBV28, TRBJ1-2 and TRBJ2-5 were preferentially used in persistent disease, while TRBV20-1 and TRBJ2-1 were favored in newly diagnosed disease. Only peripheral blood was studied, because thyroid tissue, the primary lesion, was inaccessible. Sequencing and analysis were limited to the TCR beta chain. Persistent Graves' disease patients showed lower TCR Shannon entropy and fewer highly expanded clones than newly diagnosed patients, suggesting clonal expansion. The authors noted that the small sample size was a limitation that may lower accuracy.

The time point label of this sample denotes: persistent/refractory GD, antithyroid drugs over 5 years with positive TRAb. RNA was extracted from PBMCs in TRIzol for both TCR sequencing and RNA sequencing. Graves' disease was diagnosed according to American Thyroid Association guidelines. Recruitment of patients was carried out at an endocrinology department in Xi'an, China. Each patient gave about 9.1 milliliters of peripheral blood, collected in an EDTA anticoagulant tube. Ficoll Paque Plus density gradient separation was used to isolate PBMCs, and no further T cell sorting was done. RNA quality was checked with an Agilent 2100 Bioanalyzer and agarose gel, and concentration with a NanoDrop 2000. Trimming leaves V shorter by 2 bases and J shorter by 7 bases, with the junction holding 9 bases beyond the gene matches. CDR1 is given as MDHEN and CDR2 as SYDVKM, both from the germline V gene. CDR3 length: 17 amino acids, cysteine to phenylalanine. Only CDR3 DNA remains: 51 bases, in frame from the first base.

The receptor library was made with multiplex PCR. Reads for this sample came from an Illumina HiSeq 4000. To build TCR beta libraries, CDR3 regions were amplified by Arm-PCR using iRepertoire HTBI primers. Before sequencing, the PCR products underwent gel purification. Turning to the authors' computational methods: A total of under 80 TRBV and 14 TRBJ segments were identified across samples and were used for gene usage analysis of CDR3 amino acid clonotypes. COPE and FqMerger were used to merge the filtered high-quality paired reads into contigs. BLAST was used to align contigs to the IMGT TRBV, TRBD and TRBJ reference genes, and CDR3 was defined following IMGT. Any clonotype with a frequency above 0.1% was classified as a highly expanded clone. Repertoire diversity was measured by Shannon entropy, and V-J evenness by the Gini coefficient. A clonotype found in more than one individual was treated as public. In-frame beta chains were kept once TCRdb had trimmed the public reads at Q25 with fastp and called clones with MiXCR. CDR3 protein duplicates are merged, each entry listing the most common genes and DNA. V and J calls and clone size were set by TCRdb, not the authors. Recorded for this sample are under 500,000 distinct CDR3 sequences; more than 20% of them occurred a single time. In total, the top ten clones hold around 20% of the sample.

This clonotype was observed many times. Its antigen remains undetermined. Base qualities were left out, and no much larger clone turns up one base away. The sequenced sample was peripheral blood mononuclear cells (PBMCs), obtained when the disease was refractory, from a patient treated with antithyroid drugs. The receptor chain draws on TRBV28 and TRBJ2-7, with 15 bases aligning to TRBD2. This receptor was obtained from a female donor with Graves disease. For the CDR3, the sequence is CASSLEPIGLAGGEQYF. The nucleotide sequence is given as TGTGCCAGCAGTTTAGAACCAATAGGACTAGCGGGAGGGGAGCAGTACTTC.